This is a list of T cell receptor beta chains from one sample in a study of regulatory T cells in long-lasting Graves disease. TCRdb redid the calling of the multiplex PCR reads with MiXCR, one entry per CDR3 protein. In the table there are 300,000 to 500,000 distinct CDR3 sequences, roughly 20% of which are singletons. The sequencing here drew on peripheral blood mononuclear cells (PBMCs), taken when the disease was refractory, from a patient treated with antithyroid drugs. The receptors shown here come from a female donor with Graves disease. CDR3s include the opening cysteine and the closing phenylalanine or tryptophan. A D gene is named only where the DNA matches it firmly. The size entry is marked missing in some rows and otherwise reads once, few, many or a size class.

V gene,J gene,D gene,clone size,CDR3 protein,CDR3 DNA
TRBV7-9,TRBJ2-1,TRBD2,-,CASSFLGGSEQFF,TGTGCCAGCAGCTTTCTAGGCGGGAGTGAGCAGTTCTTC
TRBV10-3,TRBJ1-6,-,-,CAVQKGGNNSPLHF,TGTGCCGTACAAAAGGGGGGGAATAATTCACCCCTCCACTTT
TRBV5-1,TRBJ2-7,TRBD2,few,CASSWEGQAAEQYF,TGCGCCAGCAGCTGGGAGGGGCAGGCTGCCGAGCAGTACTTC
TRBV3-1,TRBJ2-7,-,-,CASSRQGPGPRSSYEQYF,TGTGCCAGCAGCCGCCAAGGCCCGGGACCCCGAAGCTCCTACGAGCAGTACTTC
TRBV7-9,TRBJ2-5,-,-,CASSLFDETQYF,TGTGCCAGCAGCTTATTCGACGAGACCCAGTACTTC
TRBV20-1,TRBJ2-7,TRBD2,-,CSAFPLAGGPLEQYF,TGCAGTGCTTTTCCCCTAGCGGGAGGGCCCCTCGAGCAGTACTTC
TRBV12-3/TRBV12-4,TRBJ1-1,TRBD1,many,CASSYRGNTEAFF,TGTGCCAGCAGCTACAGGGGGAACACTGAAGCTTTCTTT
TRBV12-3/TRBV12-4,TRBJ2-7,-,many,CASSPGGLYEQYF,TGTGCCAGCAGCCCAGGAGGTCTGTACGAGCAGTACTTC
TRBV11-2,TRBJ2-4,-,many,CASSPTGYLAKNIQYF,TGTGCCAGCAGCCCGACGGGGTACCTAGCCAAAAACATTCAGTACTTC
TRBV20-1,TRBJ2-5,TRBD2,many,CSARTSTETQYF,TGCAGTGCTAGGACTAGCACAGAGACCCAGTACTTC
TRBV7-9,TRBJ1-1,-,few,CASSSMAVEAFF,TGTGCCAGCAGCTCCATGGCAGTTGAAGCTTTCTTT
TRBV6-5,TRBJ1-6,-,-,CASSYSGRGSSYNSPLHF,TGTGCCAGCAGTTACTCCGGGCGAGGGAGCTCCTATAATTCACCCCTCCACTTT
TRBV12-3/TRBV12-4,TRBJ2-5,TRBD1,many,CASSFTMDRTIGTQYF,TGTGCCAGCAGTTTTACCATGGACAGGACCATAGGGACCCAGTACTTC
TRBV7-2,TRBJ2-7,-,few,CASSLWGSITSYEQYF,TGTGCCAGCAGCTTATGGGGCAGTATTACTTCCTACGAGCAGTACTTC
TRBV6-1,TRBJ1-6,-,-,CASSLGWNSPLHF,TGTGCCAGCAGCCTTGGGTGGAATTCACCCCTCCACTTT
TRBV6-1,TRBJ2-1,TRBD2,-,CASSPPRKLAGDGNEQFF,TGTGCCAGCAGCCCCCCCCGAAAACTAGCGGGAGATGGTAATGAGCAGTTCTTC
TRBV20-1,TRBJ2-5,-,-,CSARDQGLGETQYF,TGCAGTGCTAGAGATCAAGGCCTGGGAGAGACCCAGTACTTC
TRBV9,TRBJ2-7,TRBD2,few,CASSASSGSYEQYF,TGTGCCAGCAGCGCATCTAGCGGGAGTTACGAGCAGTACTTC
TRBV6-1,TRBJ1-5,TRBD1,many,CASSQLPGQFNQPQHF,TGTGCCAGCAGTCAATTACCGGGACAGTTTAATCAGCCCCAGCATTTT
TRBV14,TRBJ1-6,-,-,CASSHHGGLRESPLHF,TGTGCCAGCAGCCACCATGGAGGGCTCAGGGAGTCACCCCTCCACTTT
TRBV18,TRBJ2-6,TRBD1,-,CASSPPLIGGAANVLTF,TGTGCCAGCTCACCACCACTTATAGGGGGCGCGGCCAACGTCCTGACTTTC
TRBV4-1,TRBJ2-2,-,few,CASSLQPRGELFF,TGCGCCAGCAGCCTTCAACCCCGGGGGGAGCTGTTTTTT
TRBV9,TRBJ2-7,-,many,CASSLGGLTYEQYF,TGTGCCAGCAGCCTAGGGGGGCTAACCTACGAGCAGTACTTC
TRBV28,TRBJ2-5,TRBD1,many,CASSFGTGGLETQYF,TGTGCCAGCAGTTTCGGGACAGGGGGCCTAGAGACCCAGTACTTC
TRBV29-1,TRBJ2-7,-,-,CSAEGDSYEQYF,TGCAGCGCTGAAGGAGATTCCTACGAGCAGTACTTC
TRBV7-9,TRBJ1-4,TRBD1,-,CASSTGTGGFNEKLFF,TGTGCCAGCAGCACCGGGACAGGAGGGTTTAATGAAAAACTGTTTTTT
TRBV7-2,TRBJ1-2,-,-,CASSAGQSGGHTF,TGTGCCAGCAGCGCTGGTCAATCGGGGGGCCACACCTTC
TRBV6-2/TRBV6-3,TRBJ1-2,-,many,CASSPVLHGYTF,TGTGCCAGCAGTCCCGTCCTACATGGCTACACCTTC
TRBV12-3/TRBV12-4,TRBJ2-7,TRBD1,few,CASGGQGIDEQYF,TGTGCCAGCGGCGGACAGGGTATCGACGAGCAGTACTTC
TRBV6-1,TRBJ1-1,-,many,CASSEDGVRVEAFF,TGTGCCAGCAGTGAAGATGGAGTCAGGGTAGAAGCTTTCTTT
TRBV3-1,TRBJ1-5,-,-,CASSQDTGFGPQRF,TGTGCCAGCAGCCAAGATACGGGGTTTGGACCCCAGCGTTTT
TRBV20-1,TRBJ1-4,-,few,CSARDDNEKLFF,TGCAGTGCTAGAGATGATAATGAAAAACTGTTTTTT
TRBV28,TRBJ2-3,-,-,CASSLSPLGQGTDTQYF,TGTGCCAGCAGTTTATCCCCTTTGGGGCAGGGCACAGATACGCAGTATTTT
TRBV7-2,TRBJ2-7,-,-,CASSLEGGAYWYF,TGTGCCAGCAGCTTAGAGGGCGGGGCCTATTGGTACTTC
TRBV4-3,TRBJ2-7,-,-,CASSQDLVAEGSYEQYF,TGCGCCAGCAGCCAAGATTTGGTGGCGGAGGGATCCTACGAGCAGTACTTC
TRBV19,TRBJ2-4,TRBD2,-,CASSIGGSYIQYF,TGTGCCAGTAGTATCGGCGGGAGTTACATTCAGTACTTC
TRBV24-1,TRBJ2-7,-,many,CATSDYSGGVYEQYF,TGTGCCACCAGTGATTACTCCGGCGGGGTCTACGAGCAGTACTTC
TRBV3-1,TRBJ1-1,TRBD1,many,CASSQFSDRGVNTEAFF,TGTGCCAGCAGCCAATTCTCGGACAGGGGAGTGAACACTGAAGCTTTCTTT
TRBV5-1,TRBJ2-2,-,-,CASSLDNTGELFF,TGCGCCAGCAGCTTGGATAACACCGGGGAGCTGTTTTTT
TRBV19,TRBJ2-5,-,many,CASSSTDQETQYF,TGTGCCAGTAGTTCGACAGATCAAGAGACCCAGTACTTC
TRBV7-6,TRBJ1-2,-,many,CASSSRGGYGYTF,TGTGCCAGCAGCAGCAGGGGAGGCTATGGCTACACCTTC
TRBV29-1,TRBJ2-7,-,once,CSVISRSPYEQYF,TGCAGCGTCATCTCCCGGTCCCCCTACGAGCAGTACTTC
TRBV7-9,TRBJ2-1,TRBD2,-,CASSLSSGRTEQFF,TGTGCCAGCAGCTTATCCAGCGGGAGAACTGAGCAGTTCTTC
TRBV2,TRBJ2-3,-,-,CASSEYVTDTQYF,TGTGCCAGCAGTGAGTACGTGACAGATACGCAGTATTTT
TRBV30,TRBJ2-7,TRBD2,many,CAWRTSGSREQYF,TGTGCCTGGAGGACTAGCGGGAGTCGGGAGCAGTACTTC
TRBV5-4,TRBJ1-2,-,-,CASSLEAQSYDSF,TGTGCCAGCAGCTTGGAGGCACAGTCCTACGACTCCTTC
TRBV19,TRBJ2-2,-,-,CASSTRAAGELFF,TGTGCCAGTAGTACCAGGGCGGCCGGGGAGCTGTTTTTT
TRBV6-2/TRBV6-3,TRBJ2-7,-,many,CASSYWGDSSYEQYF,TGTGCCAGCAGTTACTGGGGGGATTCGTCGTACGAGCAGTACTTC
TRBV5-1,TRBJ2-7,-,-,CASSLEAASYEQYF,TGCGCCAGCAGCTTGGAGGCGGCTTCCTACGAGCAGTACTTC
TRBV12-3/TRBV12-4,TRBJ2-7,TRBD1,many,CASSQSGGGYEQYF,TGTGCCAGCAGCCAATCAGGGGGCGGATACGAGCAGTACTTC
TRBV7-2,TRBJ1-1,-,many,CASSLEGVNTEAFF,TGTGCCAGCAGCTTAGAGGGTGTGAACACTGAAGCTTTCTTT